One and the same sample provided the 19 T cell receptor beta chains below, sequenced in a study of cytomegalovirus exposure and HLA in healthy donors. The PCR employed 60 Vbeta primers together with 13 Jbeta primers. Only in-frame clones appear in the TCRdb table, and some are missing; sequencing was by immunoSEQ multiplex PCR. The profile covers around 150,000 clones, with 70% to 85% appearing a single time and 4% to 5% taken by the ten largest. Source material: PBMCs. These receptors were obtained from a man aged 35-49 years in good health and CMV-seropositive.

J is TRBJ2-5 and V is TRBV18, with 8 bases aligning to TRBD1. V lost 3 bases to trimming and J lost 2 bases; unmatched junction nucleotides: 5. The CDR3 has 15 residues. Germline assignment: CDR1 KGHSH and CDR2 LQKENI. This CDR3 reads CASSPMGQVQETQYF. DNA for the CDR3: TGTGCCAGCTCACCGATGGGACAGGTACAAGAGACCCAGTACTTC.

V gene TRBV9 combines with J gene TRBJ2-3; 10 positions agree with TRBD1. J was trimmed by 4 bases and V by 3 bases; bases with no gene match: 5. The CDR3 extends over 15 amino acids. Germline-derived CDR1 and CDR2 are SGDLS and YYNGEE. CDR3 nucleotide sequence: TGTGCCAGCAGCGGACCCGGGACAGGGGCAGATACGCAGTATTTT. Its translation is CASSGPGTGADTQYF.

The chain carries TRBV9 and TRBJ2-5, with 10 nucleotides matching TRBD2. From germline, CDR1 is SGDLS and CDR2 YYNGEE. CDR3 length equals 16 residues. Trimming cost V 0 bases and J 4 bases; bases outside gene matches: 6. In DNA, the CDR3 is TGTGCCAGCAGCGTAGAAAGCGGGAGGGCCCCAGAGACCCAGTACTTC. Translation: CASSVESGRAPETQYF.

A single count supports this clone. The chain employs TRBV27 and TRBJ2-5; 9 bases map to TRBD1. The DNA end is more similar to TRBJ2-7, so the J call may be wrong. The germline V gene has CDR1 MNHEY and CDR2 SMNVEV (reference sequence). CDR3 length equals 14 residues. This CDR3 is CASSIQGAAYEQYF. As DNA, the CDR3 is TGTGCCAGCAGCATACAGGGGGCTGCCTACGAGCAGTACTTC.

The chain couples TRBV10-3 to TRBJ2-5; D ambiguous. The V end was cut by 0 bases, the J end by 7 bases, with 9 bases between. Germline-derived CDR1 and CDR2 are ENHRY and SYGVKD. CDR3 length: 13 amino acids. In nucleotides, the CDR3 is TGTGCCATCAGTGAGTCGGAGCACGGGACCCAGTACTTC. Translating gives CAISESEHGTQYF.

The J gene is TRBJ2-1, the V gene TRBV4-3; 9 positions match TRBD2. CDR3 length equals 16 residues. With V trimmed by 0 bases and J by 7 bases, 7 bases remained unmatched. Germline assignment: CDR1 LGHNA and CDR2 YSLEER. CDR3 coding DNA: TGCGCCAGCAGCCAAGAGGTAGCGGGGGCGCGGAATGAGCAGTTCTTC. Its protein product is CASSQEVAGARNEQFF.

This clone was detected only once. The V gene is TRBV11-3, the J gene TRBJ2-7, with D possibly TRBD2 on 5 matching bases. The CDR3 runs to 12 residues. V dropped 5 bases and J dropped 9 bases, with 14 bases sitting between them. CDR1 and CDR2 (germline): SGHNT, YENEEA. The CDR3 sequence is CASSTSGRGQYF. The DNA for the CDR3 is TGTGCCAGCAGCACCTCGGGCCGGGGGCAGTACTTC. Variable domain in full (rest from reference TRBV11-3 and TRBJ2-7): EAGVVQSPRYKIIEKKQPVAFWCNPISGHNTLYWYLQNLGQGPELLIRYENEEAVDDSQLPKDRFSAERLKGVDSTLKIQPAELGDSAVYLCASSTSGRGQYFGPGTRLTVT.

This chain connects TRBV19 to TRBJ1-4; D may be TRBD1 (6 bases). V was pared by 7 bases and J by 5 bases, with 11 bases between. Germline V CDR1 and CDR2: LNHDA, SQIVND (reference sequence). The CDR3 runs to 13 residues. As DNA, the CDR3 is TGTGCCAGTATGGACAGAAAAAATGAAAAACTGTTTTTT. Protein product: CASMDRKNEKLFF.

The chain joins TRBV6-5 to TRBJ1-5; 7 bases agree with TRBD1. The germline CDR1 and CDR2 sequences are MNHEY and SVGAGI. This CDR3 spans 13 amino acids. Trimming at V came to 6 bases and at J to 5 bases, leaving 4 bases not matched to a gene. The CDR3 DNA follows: TGTGCCAGCAGGGACAGGAGGGATCAGCCCCAGCATTTT. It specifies CASRDRRDQPQHF.

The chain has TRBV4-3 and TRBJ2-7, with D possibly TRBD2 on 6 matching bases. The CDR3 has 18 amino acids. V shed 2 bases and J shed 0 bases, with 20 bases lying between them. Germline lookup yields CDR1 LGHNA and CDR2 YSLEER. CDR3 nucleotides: TGCGCCAGCAGCCAAACTAGAGAACGGACTAACAGCTCCTACGAGCAGTACTTC. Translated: CASSQTRERTNSSYEQYF.

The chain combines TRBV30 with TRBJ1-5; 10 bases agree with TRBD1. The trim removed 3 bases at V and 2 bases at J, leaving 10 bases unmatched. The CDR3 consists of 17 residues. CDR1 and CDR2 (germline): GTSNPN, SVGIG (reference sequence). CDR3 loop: CAWRPRQGAFGNQPQHF. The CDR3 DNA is TGTGCCTGGAGGCCTCGACAGGGGGCATTCGGCAATCAGCCCCAGCATTTT.

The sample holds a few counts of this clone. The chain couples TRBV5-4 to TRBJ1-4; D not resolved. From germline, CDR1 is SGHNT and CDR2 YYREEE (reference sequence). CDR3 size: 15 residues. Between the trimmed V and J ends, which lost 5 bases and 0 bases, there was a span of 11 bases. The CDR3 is CASSLGASTNEKLFF. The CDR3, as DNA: TGTGCCAGCAGTCTGGGAGCTTCAACTAATGAAAAACTGTTTTTT.

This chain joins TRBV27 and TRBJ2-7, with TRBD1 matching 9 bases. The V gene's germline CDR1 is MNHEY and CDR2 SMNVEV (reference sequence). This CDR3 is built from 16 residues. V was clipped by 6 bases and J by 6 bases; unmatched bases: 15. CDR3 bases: TGTGCCAGCAGCTACGGGGGTGGACAGGGGATCGGCGAGCAGTACTTC. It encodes CASSYGGGQGIGEQYF.

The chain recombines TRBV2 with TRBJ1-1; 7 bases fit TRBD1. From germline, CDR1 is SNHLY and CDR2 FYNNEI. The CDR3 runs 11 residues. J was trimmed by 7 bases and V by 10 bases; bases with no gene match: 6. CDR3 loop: CATPGGREAFF. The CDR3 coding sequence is TGTGCCACCCCAGGGGGTCGTGAAGCTTTCTTT.

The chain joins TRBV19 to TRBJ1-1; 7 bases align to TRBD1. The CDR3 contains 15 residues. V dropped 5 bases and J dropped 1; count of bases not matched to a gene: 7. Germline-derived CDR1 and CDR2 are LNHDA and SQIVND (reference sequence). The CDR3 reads CASSEGDSRNTEAFF. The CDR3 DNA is TGTGCCAGTAGTGAGGGGGACAGTCGGAACACTGAAGCTTTCTTT.

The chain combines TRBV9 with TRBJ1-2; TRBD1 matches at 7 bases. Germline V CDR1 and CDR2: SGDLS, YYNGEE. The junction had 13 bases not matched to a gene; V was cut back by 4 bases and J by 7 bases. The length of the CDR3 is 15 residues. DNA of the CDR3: TGTGCCAGCAGCCAACGGACAGGCCTTTTCCGTGGCTACACCTTC. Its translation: CASSQRTGLFRGYTF. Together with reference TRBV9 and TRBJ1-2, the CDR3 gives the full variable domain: DSGVTQTPKHLITATGQRVTLRCSPRSGDLSVYWYQQSLDQGLQFLIQYYNGEERAKGNILERFSAQQFPDLHSELNLSSLELGDSALYFCASSQRTGLFRGYTFGSGTRLTVV.

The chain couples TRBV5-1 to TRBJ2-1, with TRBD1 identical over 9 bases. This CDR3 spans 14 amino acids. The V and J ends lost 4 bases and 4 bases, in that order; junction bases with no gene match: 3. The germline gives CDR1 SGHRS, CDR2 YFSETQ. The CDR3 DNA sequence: TGCGCCAGCAGCCCCGGACAGGGGTACAATGAGCAGTTCTTC. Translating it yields CASSPGQGYNEQFF.

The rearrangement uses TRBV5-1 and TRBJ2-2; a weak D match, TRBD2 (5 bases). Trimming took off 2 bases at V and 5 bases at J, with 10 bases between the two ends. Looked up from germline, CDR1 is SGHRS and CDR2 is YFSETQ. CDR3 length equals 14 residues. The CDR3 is CASSFSAATGELFF. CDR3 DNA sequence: TGCGCCAGCAGCTTTTCAGCGGCTACCGGGGAGCTGTTTTTT.

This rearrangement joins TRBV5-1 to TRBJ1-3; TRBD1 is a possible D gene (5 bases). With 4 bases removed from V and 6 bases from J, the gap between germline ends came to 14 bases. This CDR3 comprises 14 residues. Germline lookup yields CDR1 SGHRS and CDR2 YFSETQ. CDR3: CASSKAGGKNTIYF. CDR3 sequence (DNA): TGCGCCAGCAGCAAGGCGGGGGGAAAAAACACCATATATTTT. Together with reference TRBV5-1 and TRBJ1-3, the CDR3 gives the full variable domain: KAGVTQTPRYLIKTRGQQVTLSCSPISGHRSVSWYQQTPGQGLQFLFEYFSETQRNKGNFPGRFSGRQFSNSRSEMNVSTLELGDSALYLCASSKAGGKNTIYFGEGSWLTVV.